The 7 T cell receptor beta chains reported below all come from one sample, sequenced in a study of blood T cell repertoires in COVID-19 (dated by TCRdb to the early 2020s). Libraries were prepared through the immunoSEQ multiplex PCR assay. TCRdb re-hosts the immuneACCESS table, in-frame sequences only. Its copies lack some clones; in the studies checked, an unresolved V gene accounts for under half of them, and the cause for the rest is not known. The sample table shows 100,000 to 150,000 clones, and 85% to 90% are seen once. The ten top clones hold under 35% of the sample. Material for sequencing was peripheral blood. Every receptor here comes from a man aged 65 to 79 with active or convalescent COVID-19.

The chain recombines TRBV28 with TRBJ1-4, with 9 bases lining up with TRBD1. The length of the CDR3 is 15 residues. V lost 4 bases, J lost 8 bases, and 8 bases stayed unmatched. Germline CDR1 is MDHEN and CDR2 is SYDVKM. The CDR3 nucleotides read TGTGCCAGCAGTTCGGGACAGGGAAATGAGGAAAAACTGTTTTTT. It encodes CASSSGQGNEEKLFF.

This chain connects TRBV6-1 to TRBJ1-1; 9 positions match TRBD1. Trimming removed 2 bases from V and 5 bases from J; junction bases left unmatched: 9. Germline loops: CDR1 MNHNS, CDR2 SASEGT. The CDR3 extends over 16 amino acids. The DNA of the CDR3 is TGTGCCAGCAGTGAAAATACAGGGGGCGGCAAGACTGAAGCTTTCTTT. It codes for CASSENTGGGKTEAFF.

V gene TRBV7-9 combines with J gene TRBJ1-5; 11 bases agree with TRBD1. CDR1 and CDR2 from the germline V gene are SEHNR and FQNEAQ (reference sequence). The J segment lost 4 bases and the V segment lost 0 bases, leaving 2 bases of the junction unmatched. The CDR3 is 16 residues long. CDR3 bases: TGTGCCAGCAGCTTAGCGGGACAGGGGGAGAATCAGCCCCAGCATTTT. Translated: CASSLAGQGENQPQHF.

V usage is TRBV4-2 and J usage is TRBJ1-3, with TRBD1 matching 7 bases. This CDR3 is built from 16 residues. The germline CDR1 and CDR2 sequences are LGHNA and YNFKEQ. The V segment lost 0 bases and the J segment 2 bases; nucleotides outside the gene matches: 4. This CDR3 is CASSQEGQGAGNTIYF. The DNA for the CDR3 is TGTGCCAGCAGCCAAGAAGGGCAGGGGGCTGGAAACACCATATATTTT.

The chain couples TRBV5-4 to TRBJ1-2; the D gene is possibly TRBD1 (6 bases). V lost 2 bases and J lost 4, with 18 bases in between. Germline CDR1 SGHNT, CDR2 YYREEE (reference sequence). The CDR3 is made up of 16 amino acids. The CDR3 spells CASSLLVRTAFYGYTF. The CDR3 DNA reads TGTGCCAGCAGCTTACTAGTGAGGACAGCCTTCTATGGCTACACCTTC.

The chain is built from TRBV6-5 and TRBJ1-2; 8 nucleotides align to TRBD1. Germline CDR1 reads MNHEY; CDR2 reads SVGAGI. CDR3 length: 13 amino acids. Germline trimming cut 5 bases from V and 8 bases from J; bases unmatched to any gene: 7. The CDR3 DNA follows: TGTGCCAGCAGTCTTGACAGGGGAACGGGCTACACCTTC. It translates to CASSLDRGTGYTF.

The sample holds one count of this clone. V usage is TRBV27 and J usage is TRBJ1-2, with D perhaps TRBD1 (6 bases). V lost 4 bases to trimming and J lost 8 bases, with 14 bases between them. CDR1 is MNHEY, CDR2 SMNVEV, per germline (reference sequence). This CDR3 region has 13 residues. In nucleotides, the CDR3 is TGTGCCAGCAGTTACAAGGGGGTAGGGGGCTACACCTTC. Translating gives CASSYKGVGGYTF.